Listed here are 24 T cell receptor beta chains from one sample, sequenced in a study of spatial heterogeneity in lung cancer. Whole-study findings and limits: Counts that tracked tumor mutation counts were those of expanded intratumoral alpha and beta TCRs.

TCRdb reprocessed the 5' RACE reads with MiXCR, giving one entry per CDR3 protein. The repertoire consists of about 8,100 distinct CDR3 sequences, with around 12% occurring once and the leading ten covering 11%. Time point denoted: sample taken at primary tumor resection. No cognate antigen is known for these TCRs. The sample was lung tumor tissue, taken at surgery. The receptors here all came from a male donor with early-stage non-small cell lung cancer.

J is TRBJ2-1 and V is TRBV3-1, with TRBD2 matching 12 bases. The V segment lost 7 bases and the J segment 7 bases; nucleotides outside the gene matches: 8. CDR3 length equals 15 residues. CDR1 LGHDT and CDR2 YNNKEL come from the germline V gene (reference sequence). CDR3 in DNA: TGTGCCAGCACCCTATGGGGGACTAGCGGGAATGAGCAGTTCTTC. This gives the protein CASTLWGTSGNEQFF.

There are many counts of this clonotype. The chain links TRBV29-1 to TRBJ1-2, with D possibly matching TRBD1 (5 bases). The CDR3 runs to 13 residues. V lost 0 bases to trimming and J lost 6 bases, with 11 bases between them. The germline gives CDR1 SQVTM, CDR2 ANQGSEA. CDR3 loop: CSVEDRAENGYTF. The CDR3 region has the DNA TGCAGCGTTGAAGACAGGGCGGAAAATGGCTACACCTTC.

The gene calls are TRBV4-1 and TRBJ2-2; D remains unclear. The CDR3 covers 12 residues. Germline V gene lookup returns CDR1 MGHRA and CDR2 YSYEKL. V shed 4 bases and J shed 7 bases, with 7 bases lying between them. CDR3 in DNA: TGCGCCAGCAGCCGCGATTTCGGGGAGCTGTTTTTT. Its protein product is CASSRDFGELFF.

This clonotype is medium-sized by share. The J gene is TRBJ2-7, the V gene TRBV20-1, with TRBD2 identical over 8 bases. Germline-derived CDR1 and CDR2 are DFQATT and SNEGSKA (reference sequence). The V gene end was trimmed by 1 base and the J gene end by 2 bases; junction bases not matched to a gene: 4. The CDR3 length is 14 residues. CDR3 DNA sequence: TGCAGTGCTAGAGGGGTAGCGGGACCCTACGAGCAGTACTTC. Protein: CSARGVAGPYEQYF.

This clonotype was recorded at least ten times. V is TRBV28 and J is TRBJ2-5, with 7 bases lining up with TRBD1. There are 17 residues in the CDR3. Germline-derived CDR1 and CDR2 are MDHEN and SYDVKM. J was trimmed by 7 bases and V by 5 bases; bases with no gene match: 19. The CDR3, as DNA: TGTGCCAGCAGTGATGGTCCCAAGACAGGGATCTTCGGGACCCAGTACTTC. Protein product: CASSDGPKTGIFGTQYF.

This clonotype is termed medium-sized. The DNA for the CDR3 is TGTGCCAGCAGCTCCCTAATGACAGGTGAAGCTTTCTTT. Protein: CASSSLMTGEAFF. The chain links TRBV7-9 to TRBJ1-1; perhaps TRBD1 as D (6 bases). This CDR3 is built from 13 residues. CDR1 is SEHNR and CDR2 is FQNEAQ in the germline V gene (reference sequence). Trimming took off 4 bases at V and 7 bases at J, with 13 bases between the two ends. Supplemented by reference TRBV7-9 and TRBJ1-1, the full variable domain reads DTGVSQNPRHKITKRGQNVTFRCDPISEHNRLYWYRQTLGQGPEFLTYFQNEAQLEKSRLLSDRFSAERPKGSFSTLEIQRTEQGDSAMYLCASSSLMTGEAFFGQGTRLTVV.

This clonotype appeared many times. The CDR3 bases are TGTGCCAGCAGTTACAAGAACAGGGGAGGGAATGAGCAGTTCTTC. Amino acids: CASSYKNRGGNEQFF. This chain links TRBV6-5 with TRBJ2-1; possibly TRBD1 or TRBD2 for D (7 bases each). V gave up 2 bases and J gave up 7 bases, with 15 bases separating them. CDR3 length equals 15 residues. The germline V gene has CDR1 MNHEY and CDR2 SVGAGI.

This clonotype was observed at least ten times. V gene TRBV6-2 or TRBV6-3 combines with J gene TRBJ1-1; D ambiguous. V shed 0 bases and J shed 3 bases, with 11 bases lying between them. The germline V gene encodes CDR1 MNHEY and CDR2 SVGEGT. The CDR3 sequence is 15 residues long. CDR3 nucleotide sequence: TGTGCCAGCAGTTACTCGCGGGATTTGGACACTGAAGCTTTCTTT. Translating gives CASSYSRDLDTEAFF.

This clonotype was counted ten times or more. The rearrangement joins TRBV10-2 to TRBJ1-6; 9 positions agree with TRBD1. Germline V lookup: CDR1 WSHSY, CDR2 SAAADI. The CDR3 has 14 residues. The junction had 6 bases not matched to a gene; V was cut back by 5 bases and J by 10 bases. The CDR3 DNA reads TGCGCCAGCAGTCCACAGGGGGCTCGATCACCCCTCCACTTT. Translating it yields CASSPQGARSPLHF.

This clonotype ranks as medium-sized. CDR3: CASNLGPSYQETQYF. The CDR3 DNA reads TGTGCCAGCAACCTAGGACCCTCGTACCAAGAGACCCAGTACTTC. The chain has TRBV6-6 and TRBJ2-5; D unclear. There are 15 residues in the CDR3. V lost 7 bases and J 0 bases, leaving 15 bases between the germline ends. Germline V gene sequence: CDR1 MNHNY, CDR2 SVGAGI (reference sequence).

This clonotype was observed many times. The chain joins TRBV29-1 to TRBJ2-5; 11 nucleotides match TRBD2. CDR1 is SQVTM and CDR2 is ANQGSEA in the germline V gene. With 5 bases clipped from V and 5 bases from J, the junction kept 7 bases outside the gene matches. There are 14 residues in the CDR3. Here the CDR3 reads CSVTSLAGVETQYF. Written as DNA, the CDR3 is TGCAGCGTTACCTCACTAGCGGGAGTGGAGACCCAGTACTTC.

The V gene is TRBV4-1, the J gene TRBJ2-3; no firm D call. This CDR3 comprises 12 residues. Germline V gives CDR1 MGHRA, CDR2 YSYEKL. The ends were cut back, 8 bases at V and 5 bases at J, with 11 bases in the middle. CDR3 sequence (DNA): TGCGCCAGCGGTTTGGGGTTAGATACGCAGTATTTT. It yields the protein CASGLGLDTQYF.

The gene calls are TRBV7-8 and TRBJ2-7, with 8 nucleotides matching TRBD1. With 4 bases clipped from V and 0 bases from J, the junction kept 11 bases outside the gene matches. The CDR3 sequence is 17 residues long. CDR1 SGHVS and CDR2 FQNEAQ come from the germline V gene. CDR3 coding DNA: TGTGCCAGCAGCTACACACCGGGACAGGTAAACTCCTACGAGCAGTACTTC. It codes for CASSYTPGQVNSYEQYF.

The chain links TRBV11-2 to TRBJ2-7; no firm D call. In germline, CDR1 is SGHAT, CDR2 FQNNGV. CDR3 size: 14 residues. V lost 5 bases and J lost 0, with 11 bases in between. The CDR3 nucleotides read TGTGCCAGCAGCACATGGGGTAGCTCCTACGAGCAGTACTTC. It specifies CASSTWGSSYEQYF. Combining the CDR3 with reference TRBV11-2 and TRBJ2-7 gives the whole variable domain EAGVAQSPRYKIIEKRQSVAFWCNPISGHATLYWYQQILGQGPKLLIQFQNNGVVDDSQLPKDRFSAERLKGVDSTLKIQPAKLEDSAVYLCASSTWGSSYEQYFGPGTRLTVT.

This clonotype is judged medium-sized (0.01 to 0.1%). The chain recombines TRBV18 with TRBJ2-5; possibly TRBD1 for D (5 bases). The CDR3 covers 18 residues. V shed 0 bases and J shed 1 base, with 18 bases lying between them. The germline V gene encodes CDR1 KGHSH and CDR2 LQKENI. The CDR3 reads CASSPPSAGNHFQETQYF. For the CDR3, the DNA is TGTGCCAGCTCACCACCGTCAGCAGGGAACCATTTCCAAGAGACCCAGTACTTC.

By sample fraction, this clonotype is medium-sized. The chain recombines TRBV7-9 with TRBJ1-1; maybe TRBD1 (5 bases). V was cut by 1 base and J by 6 bases, with 15 bases left in between. This CDR3 is 15 amino acids long. The germline CDR1 and CDR2 sequences are SEHNR and FQNEAQ (reference sequence). The CDR3: CASSLGDGGRAEAFF. DNA for the CDR3: TGTGCCAGCAGCTTAGGCGACGGGGGGAGGGCTGAAGCTTTCTTT.

In its sample, this clonotype was seen many times. The rearrangement uses TRBV19 and TRBJ2-3; D gene uncertain. This CDR3 contains 14 residues. The ends were cut back, 3 bases at V and 8 bases at J, with 15 bases in the middle. Germline CDR1 reads LNHDA; CDR2 reads SQIVND (reference sequence). CDR3 bases: TGTGCCAGTAGTATGGCAGTGGAGCAAAGTACGCAGTATTTT. Translation gives CASSMAVEQSTQYF.

This clonotype is labeled medium-sized. V and J are TRBV29-1 and TRBJ1-1; D is possibly TRBD1 (5 bases). V lost 7 bases to trimming and J lost 5 bases, with 17 bases between them. Germline V gene sequence: CDR1 SQVTM, CDR2 ANQGSEA. The CDR3 has 13 residues. The CDR3 region is CSAARVSRTEAFF. DNA for the CDR3: TGCAGCGCGGCCAGGGTTTCGAGGACTGAAGCTTTCTTT.

This clonotype was seen ten or more times. The chain is built from TRBV29-1 and TRBJ1-2, with TRBD1 identical over 8 bases. The CDR3 runs to 12 residues. In germline, CDR1 is SQVTM, CDR2 ANQGSEA. The trim removed 7 bases at V and 6 bases at J, leaving 7 bases unmatched. The CDR3 here is CSGGQGGDGYTF. The CDR3 DNA follows: TGCAGCGGCGGACAGGGCGGGGATGGCTACACCTTC.

This chain connects TRBV2 to TRBJ2-2, with TRBD1 matching 7 bases. The CDR3 contains 15 residues. Germline values: CDR1 SNHLY, CDR2 FYNNEI. J gave up 5 bases and V 6 bases, and 9 bases lay outside the gene matches. CDR3 amino acids: CASRAQGLVTGELFF. For the CDR3, the DNA is TGTGCCAGCAGGGCACAGGGGTTGGTGACCGGGGAGCTGTTTTTT.

Within the sample, this clonotype is medium-sized. V gene TRBV12-3 or TRBV12-4 combines with J gene TRBJ1-2; D ambiguous. The CDR3 covers 15 residues. Between the trimmed V and J ends, which lost 6 bases and 4 bases, there was a span of 18 bases. CDR3 in DNA: TGTGCCAGCAGACCCAGTCAGAGCTTTTCCTATGGCTACACCTTC. Translated: CASRPSQSFSYGYTF.

This clonotype was observed at least ten times. This chain uses TRBV3-1 with TRBJ1-4; D gene unclear. The CDR3 is 14 amino acids. Germline V CDR1 and CDR2: LGHDT, YNNKEL (reference sequence). V was trimmed by 1 base and J by 5 bases, leaving 8 bases between them. This CDR3 is CASSQGADNEKLFF. CDR3 nucleotide sequence: TGTGCCAGCAGCCAAGGGGCAGACAATGAAAAACTGTTTTTT.

The sample holds many counts of this clonotype. The chain employs TRBV9 and TRBJ1-1; the match to TRBD1 covers 10 bases. Germline V gene data show CDR1 as SGDLS and CDR2 as YYNGEE. The CDR3 length is 13 residues. The junction had 8 bases not matched to a gene; V was cut back by 4 bases and J by 11 bases. The CDR3 sequence: CASSSGTGEGAFF. The CDR3 DNA sequence: TGTGCCAGCAGCTCCGGGACAGGGGAAGGGGCTTTCTTT.

The chain is built from TRBV9 and TRBJ2-1; TRBD1 aligns across 7 bases. Germline loops: CDR1 SGDLS, CDR2 YYNGEE. The CDR3 consists of 14 residues. V was pared by 4 bases and J by 4 bases, with 5 bases of the junction left unmatched. Here the CDR3 reads CASSPWTGYNEQFF. CDR3 DNA sequence: TGTGCCAGCAGCCCCTGGACAGGATACAATGAGCAGTTCTTC.